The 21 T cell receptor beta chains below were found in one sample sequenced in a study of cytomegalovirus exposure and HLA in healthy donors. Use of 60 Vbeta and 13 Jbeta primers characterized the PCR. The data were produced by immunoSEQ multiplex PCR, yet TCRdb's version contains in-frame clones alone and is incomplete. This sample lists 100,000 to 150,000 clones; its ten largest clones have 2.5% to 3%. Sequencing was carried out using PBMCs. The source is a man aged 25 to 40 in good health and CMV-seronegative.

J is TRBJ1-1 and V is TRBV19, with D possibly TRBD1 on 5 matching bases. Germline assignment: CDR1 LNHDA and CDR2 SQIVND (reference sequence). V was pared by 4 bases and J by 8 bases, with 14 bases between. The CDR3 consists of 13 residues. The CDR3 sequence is CASSKTDRTEAFF. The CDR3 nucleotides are TGTGCCAGTAGTAAAACCGACAGAACCGAAGCTTTCTTT.

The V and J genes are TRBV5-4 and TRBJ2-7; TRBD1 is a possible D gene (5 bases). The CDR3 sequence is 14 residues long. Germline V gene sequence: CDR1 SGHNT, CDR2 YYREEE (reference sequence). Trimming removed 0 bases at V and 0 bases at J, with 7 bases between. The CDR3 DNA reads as TGTGCCAGCAGCTTGGACAGGAGCTCCTACGAGCAGTACTTC. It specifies CASSLDRSSYEQYF.

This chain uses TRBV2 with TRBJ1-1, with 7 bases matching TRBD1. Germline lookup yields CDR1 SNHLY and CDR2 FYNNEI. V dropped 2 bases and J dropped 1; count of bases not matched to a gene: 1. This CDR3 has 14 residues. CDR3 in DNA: TGTGCCAGCAGTGAAAGGGGGCCGAACACTGAAGCTTTCTTT. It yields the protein CASSERGPNTEAFF.

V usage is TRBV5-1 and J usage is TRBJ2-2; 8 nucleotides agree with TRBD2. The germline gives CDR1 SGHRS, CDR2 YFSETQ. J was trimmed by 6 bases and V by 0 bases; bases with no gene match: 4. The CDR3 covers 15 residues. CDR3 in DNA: TGCGCCAGCAGCTTGGAACGAGCGGGAGCCGGGGAGCTGTTTTTT. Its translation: CASSLERAGAGELFF. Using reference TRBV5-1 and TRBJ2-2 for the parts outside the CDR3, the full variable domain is KAGVTQTPRYLIKTRGQQVTLSCSPISGHRSVSWYQQTPGQGLQFLFEYFSETQRNKGNFPGRFSGRQFSNSRSEMNVSTLELGDSALYLCASSLERAGAGELFFGEGSRLTVL.

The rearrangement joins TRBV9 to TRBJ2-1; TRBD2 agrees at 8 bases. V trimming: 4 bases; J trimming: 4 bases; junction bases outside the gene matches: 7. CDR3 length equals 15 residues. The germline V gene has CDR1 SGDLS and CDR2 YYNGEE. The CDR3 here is CASSSRLASYNEQFF. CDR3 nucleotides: TGTGCCAGCAGCTCCCGACTAGCGTCTTACAATGAGCAGTTCTTC.

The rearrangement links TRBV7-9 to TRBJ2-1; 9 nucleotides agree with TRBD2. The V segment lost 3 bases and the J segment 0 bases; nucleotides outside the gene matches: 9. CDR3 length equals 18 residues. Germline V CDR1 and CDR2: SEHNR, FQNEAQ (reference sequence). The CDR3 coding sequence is TGTGCCAGCAGCTTGAACCTACTAGCGGGCCTCTCCTACAATGAGCAGTTCTTC. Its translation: CASSLNLLAGLSYNEQFF.

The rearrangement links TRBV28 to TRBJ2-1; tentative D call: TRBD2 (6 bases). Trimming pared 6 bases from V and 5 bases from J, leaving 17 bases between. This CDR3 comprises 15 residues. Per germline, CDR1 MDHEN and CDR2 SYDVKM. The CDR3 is CASRRAGGRNNEQFF. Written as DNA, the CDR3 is TGTGCCAGCAGACGAGCGGGCGGTAGAAACAATGAGCAGTTCTTC.

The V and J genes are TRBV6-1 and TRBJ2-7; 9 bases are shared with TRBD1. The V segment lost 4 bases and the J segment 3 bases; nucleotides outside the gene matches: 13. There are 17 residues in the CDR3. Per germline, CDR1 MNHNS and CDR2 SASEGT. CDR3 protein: CASSGGDTGTGHYEQYF. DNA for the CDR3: TGTGCCAGCAGTGGCGGGGACACCGGGACAGGGCACTACGAGCAGTACTTC.

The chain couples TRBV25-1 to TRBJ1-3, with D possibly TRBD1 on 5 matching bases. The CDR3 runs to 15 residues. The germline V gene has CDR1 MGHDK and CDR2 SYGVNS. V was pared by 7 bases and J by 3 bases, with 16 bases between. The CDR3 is CASTSAGLGGNTIYF. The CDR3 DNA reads TGTGCCAGCACGTCGGCAGGGCTGGGTGGAAACACCATATATTTT.

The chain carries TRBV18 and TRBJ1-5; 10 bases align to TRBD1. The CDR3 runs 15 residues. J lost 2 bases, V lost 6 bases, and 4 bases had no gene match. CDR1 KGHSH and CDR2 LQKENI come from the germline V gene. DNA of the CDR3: TGTGCCAGCTCGGCCGGGACAGGGGGCAATCAGCCCCAGCATTTT. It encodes CASSAGTGGNQPQHF.

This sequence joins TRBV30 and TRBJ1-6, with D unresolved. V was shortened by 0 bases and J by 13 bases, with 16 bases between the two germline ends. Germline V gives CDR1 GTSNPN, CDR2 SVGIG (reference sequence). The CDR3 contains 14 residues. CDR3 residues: CAWSVTGLGGPLHF. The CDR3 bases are TGTGCCTGGAGTGTTACCGGTCTTGGCGGTCCCCTCCACTTT.

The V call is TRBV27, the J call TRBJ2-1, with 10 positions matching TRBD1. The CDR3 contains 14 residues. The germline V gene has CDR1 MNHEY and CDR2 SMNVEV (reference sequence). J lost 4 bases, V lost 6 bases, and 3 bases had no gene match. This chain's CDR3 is CASRWTGGYNEQFF. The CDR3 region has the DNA TGTGCCAGCAGATGGACAGGGGGTTACAATGAGCAGTTCTTC.

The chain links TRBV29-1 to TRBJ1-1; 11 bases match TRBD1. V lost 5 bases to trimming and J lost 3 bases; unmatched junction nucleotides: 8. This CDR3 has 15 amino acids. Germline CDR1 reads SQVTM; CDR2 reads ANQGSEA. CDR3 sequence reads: CSVFGTGGEDTEAFF. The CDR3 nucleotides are TGCAGCGTTTTCGGGACAGGGGGGGAGGACACTGAAGCTTTCTTT.

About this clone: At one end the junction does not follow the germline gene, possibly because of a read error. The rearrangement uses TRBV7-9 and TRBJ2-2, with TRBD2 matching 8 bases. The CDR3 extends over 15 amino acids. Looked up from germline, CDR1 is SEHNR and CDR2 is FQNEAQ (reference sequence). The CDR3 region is CVSRRAGEDTGELFF. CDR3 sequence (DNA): TGTGTCAGCAGGCGAGCGGGAGAGGACACCGGGGAGCTGTTTTTT.

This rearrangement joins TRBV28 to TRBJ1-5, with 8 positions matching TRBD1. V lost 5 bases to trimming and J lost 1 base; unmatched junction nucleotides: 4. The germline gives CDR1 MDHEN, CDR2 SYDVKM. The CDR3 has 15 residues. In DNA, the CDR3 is TGTGCCAGCAGTCTCCGGACAGGGAGCAATCAGCCCCAGCATTTT. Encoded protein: CASSLRTGSNQPQHF.

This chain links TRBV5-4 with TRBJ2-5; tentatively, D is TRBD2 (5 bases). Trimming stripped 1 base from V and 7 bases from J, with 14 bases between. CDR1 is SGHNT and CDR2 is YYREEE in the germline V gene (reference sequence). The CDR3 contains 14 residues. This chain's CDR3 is CASSLRGLSGTQYF. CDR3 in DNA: TGTGCCAGCAGCTTGAGAGGACTGTCAGGGACCCAGTACTTC.

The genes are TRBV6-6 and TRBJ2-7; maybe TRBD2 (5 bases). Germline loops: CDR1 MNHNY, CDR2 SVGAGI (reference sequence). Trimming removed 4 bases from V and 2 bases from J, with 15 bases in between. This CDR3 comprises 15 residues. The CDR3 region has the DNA TGTGCCAGCAGTTTAGAGACGGAGGAAACCTACGAGCAGTACTTC. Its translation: CASSLETEETYEQYF.

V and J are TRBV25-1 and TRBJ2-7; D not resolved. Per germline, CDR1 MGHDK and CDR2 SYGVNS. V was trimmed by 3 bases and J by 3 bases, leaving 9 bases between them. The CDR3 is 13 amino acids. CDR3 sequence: CASSESEDYEQYF. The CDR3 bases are TGTGCCAGCAGTGAGTCAGAAGACTACGAGCAGTACTTC.

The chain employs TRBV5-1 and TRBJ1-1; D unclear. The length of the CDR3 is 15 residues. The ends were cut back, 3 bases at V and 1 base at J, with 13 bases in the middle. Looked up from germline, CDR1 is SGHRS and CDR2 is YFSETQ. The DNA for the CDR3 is TGCGCCAGCAGCTCCCAGGCGCCACGGAACACTGAAGCTTTCTTT. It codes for CASSSQAPRNTEAFF.

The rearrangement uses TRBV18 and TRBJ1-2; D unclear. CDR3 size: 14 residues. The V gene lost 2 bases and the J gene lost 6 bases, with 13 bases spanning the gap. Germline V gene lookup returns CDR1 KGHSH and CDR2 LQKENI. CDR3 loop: CASSPYPGLDGYTF. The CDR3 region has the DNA TGTGCCAGCTCACCATATCCGGGTTTGGATGGCTACACCTTC.

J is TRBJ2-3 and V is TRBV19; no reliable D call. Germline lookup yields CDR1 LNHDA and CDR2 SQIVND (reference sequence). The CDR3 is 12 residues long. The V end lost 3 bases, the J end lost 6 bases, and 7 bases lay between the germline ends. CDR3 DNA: TGTGCCAGTAGTATCCTGGCCGATACGCAGTATTTT. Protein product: CASSILADTQYF.